These T cell receptor beta chains were read from a single sample in a study of T-cell memory formation after mild COVID-19. TCRdb processed the 5' RACE reads anew with MiXCR; each CDR3 protein has one entry. The sample has 250,000 to 350,000 distinct CDR3 sequences; 15% to 20% are singletons. The sequencing input was PBMCs or a T cell subset sorted from them (not recorded which). The source of these receptors is a man aged 18 to 30 who had mild COVID-19 (a few samples of this study predate the infection). Cell type and time point are not known. The CDR3 runs from the conserved cysteine through the conserved F or W. The D gene is left open where the match is weak. Clone size is given for some rows only: seen once, a few or many times, or a class if the clone is expanded.

cdr3_length d_call j_call clone_size v_call cdr3_aa cdr3_nt
13 NA TRBJ1-1 few TRBV20-1 CSAARDMNTEAFF TGCAGTGCTGCCAGGGACATGAACACTGAAGCTTTCTTT
12 TRBD1 TRBJ1-2 few TRBV20-1 CSADRAFYGYTF TGCAGTGCTGACAGGGCGTTCTATGGCTACACCTTC
13 TRBD1 TRBJ1-6 NA TRBV9 CANWTGPNSPLHF TGTGCCAACTGGACAGGCCCCAATTCACCCCTCCACTTT
16 TRBD1 TRBJ1-5 many TRBV27 CASSPARTGGDQPQHF TGTGCCAGCAGTCCGGCCCGGACAGGGGGCGATCAGCCCCAGCATTTT
14 TRBD1 TRBJ1-2 few TRBV18 CASSPVRDRWGYTF TGTGCCAGCTCACCAGTACGGGACAGATGGGGCTACACCTTC
11 NA TRBJ2-1 few TRBV7-6 CASRSGYEQFF TGTGCCAGCAGAAGCGGGTATGAGCAGTTCTTC
15 NA TRBJ1-2 NA TRBV7-9 CASSHPGRFNYGYTF TGTGCCAGCAGCCACCCGGGGAGATTCAACTATGGCTACACCTTC
12 NA TRBJ1-1 few TRBV9 CASSAYNTEAFF TGTGCCAGCAGCGCCTATAACACTGAAGCTTTCTTT
14 NA TRBJ1-1 few TRBV12-3/TRBV12-4 CASLWEGLNTEAFF TGTGCCAGCCTCTGGGAGGGGTTGAACACTGAAGCTTTCTTT
14 NA TRBJ1-1 few TRBV5-1 CASSTYRGRAEAFF TGCGCCAGCAGCACCTACCGAGGTCGAGCTGAAGCTTTCTTT
15 TRBD1 TRBJ1-5 few TRBV7-2 CASSLEKGAWQPQHF TGTGCCAGCAGCTTAGAGAAGGGGGCGTGGCAGCCCCAGCATTTT
16 NA TRBJ2-5 NA TRBV6-5 CASSYSPAESQETQYF TGTGCCAGCAGTTACTCTCCGGCGGAATCTCAAGAGACCCAGTACTTC
14 NA TRBJ2-5 few TRBV10-3 CAISESRAGETQYF TGTGCCATCAGTGAGTCCAGGGCTGGGGAGACCCAGTACTTC